This T cell receptor beta chain is drawn from a study of identical twins. Study observations and caveats: It was out-of-frame TCR alpha sharing in monozygotic twins that models underestimated. Excess twin sharing in beta out-of-frame sequences was weaker. Reduced insertions were recorded for abundant cord blood beta clonotypes, with no such pattern in memory repertoires.

The length of the CDR3 is 15 residues. Germline V gene data show CDR1 as DFQATT and CDR2 as SNEGSKA (reference sequence). V was clipped by 0 bases and J by 6 bases; unmatched bases: 6. In TCRdb, the 5' RACE reads were re-called with MiXCR into one record per CDR3 protein. The sample lists more than 1.5 million distinct CDR3 sequences; under 35% were seen once. Turning to this clonotype: Its antigen is unidentified.

The material sequenced was cord blood. The TCR comes from a newborn girl in good health. The gene calls are TRBV20-1 and TRBJ2-3, with 10 nucleotides matching TRBD2. The CDR3 DNA follows: TGCAGTGCTAGAGACTCTAGCGGGGGTAAGGATACGCAGTATTTT. This codes for CSARDSSGGKDTQYF.